This T cell receptor beta chain is drawn from a study of blood T cell repertoires in COVID-19. Using immunoSEQ multiplex PCR, the repertoire was profiled, and TCRdb retains in-frame clones only, with some absent. The sample carries approximately 270,000 clones, around 90% recorded once. CDR3 length: 13 amino acids. J lost 9 bases, V lost 8 bases, and 8 bases had no gene match. In germline, CDR1 is WNHNN, CDR2 SYGVQD (reference sequence). V and J are TRBV10-1 and TRBJ2-1, with 9 nucleotides matching TRBD1. The TCR sequence derives from a human donor in a cohort exposed to, infected with or recovered from COVID-19 (not recorded which). The donor label of this sample is uncertain. The specimen sequenced was PBMCs or T cells enriched from blood (not recorded which). CDR3 sequence reads: CASRDRVRGEQFF. CDR3 nucleotides: TGCGCCAGCCGGGACAGGGTACGCGGTGAGCAGTTCTTC.